This is a list of T cell receptor beta chains from one sample in a study of cytomegalovirus exposure and HLA in healthy donors. This table comes from immunoSEQ multiplex PCR, and its TCRdb copy is limited to in-frame clones, with some not included. In the table there are just over 65,000 clones, 80% to 90% of which are singletons. Input material: PBMCs. All receptors come from a human donor in good health. CDR3s include the opening cysteine and the closing phenylalanine or tryptophan. A D gene is named only where the DNA matches it firmly. Size values are once, few and many counts, or a class for expanded clones, and some rows have none.

d_call,clone_size,j_call,v_call,cdr3_nt,cdr3_aa
TRBD1,NA,TRBJ1-1,TRBV28,TGTGCCAGCAGGTCGCCAGGGGGCAACACTGAAGCTTTCTTT,CASRSPGGNTEAFF
NA,NA,TRBJ2-7,TRBV5-4,TGTGCCAGCAGCTTGGACGGAGCCAACTACGAGCAGTACTTC,CASSLDGANYEQYF
NA,NA,TRBJ1-2,TRBV6-5,TGTGCCAGCAGTTCCCCGGGGGGGGGCTACACCTTC,CASSSPGGGYTF
TRBD1,few,TRBJ1-4,TRBV9,TGTGCCAGCAGCACTGGACAGGGGGCTAATGAAAAACTGTTTTTT,CASSTGQGANEKLFF
NA,NA,TRBJ1-2,TRBV27,TGTGCCAGCGTATTCAACCTACCCTCCTCGAACTATGGCTACACCTTC,CASVFNLPSSNYGYTF
TRBD1,NA,TRBJ1-1,TRBV15,TGTGCCACCGAAGGGGACAGGACTAACACTGAAGCTTTCTTT,CATEGDRTNTEAFF
NA,NA,TRBJ1-5,TRBV6-1,TGTGCCAGCAGAAGGACAGATCAGCCCCAGCATTTT,CASRRTDQPQHF
NA,NA,TRBJ1-5,TRBV30,TGTGCCTGGAGAGAAGGGGTGGGTCAGCCCCAGCATTTT,CAWREGVGQPQHF
TRBD1,NA,TRBJ1-2,TRBV18,TGTGCCAGCTCACCAGGACAGGACAACTATGGCTACACCTTC,CASSPGQDNYGYTF
NA,NA,TRBJ2-2,TRBV4-1,TGCGCCAGCAGCCAAGATCAGGGAATCGGGGAGCTGTTTTTT,CASSQDQGIGELFF
NA,NA,TRBJ2-3,TRBV2,TGTGCCAGCAGTGAAGCGGGGGGACGCACAGATACGCAGTATTTT,CASSEAGGRTDTQYF